A single sample gave rise to the 28 T cell receptor beta chains below, sequenced in a study of T cell responses to AZD1222 COVID-19 vaccine (dated by TCRdb to the early 2020s). The library was produced with the immunoSEQ multiplex PCR assay. Drawn from immuneACCESS, this table holds only the in-frame rearrangements with V and J called that TCRdb kept. Clones are partly lost; checked studies trace under half to an unresolved V gene and leave the rest unexplained. The sample profile shows tens of thousands of clones; roughly four fifths of them were found once. The top ten clonotypes cover less than 6.5% of the sample. Sample time point, as interpreted from the label and publication: baseline before first vaccination. The sequencing used peripheral blood, collected on day 0 of AZD1222 vaccination. The source is an adult in good health.

This clone was seen just once. The chain recombines TRBV19 with TRBJ2-5; maybe TRBD1 (7 bases). This CDR3 region has 12 residues. Germline CDR1 is LNHDA and CDR2 is SQIVND (reference sequence). V was pared by 5 bases and J by 5 bases, with 9 bases between. The CDR3 DNA reads TGTGCCAGTAGTCCAGGGGGGGAGACCCAGTACTTC. Its translation: CASSPGGETQYF.

The V call is TRBV9, the J call TRBJ2-3; TRBD2 matches at 7 bases. The CDR3 has 17 residues. The V gene end was trimmed by 0 bases and the J gene end by 1 base; junction bases not matched to a gene: 8. Germline V gene sequence: CDR1 SGDLS, CDR2 YYNGEE. The DNA of the CDR3 is TGTGCCAGCAGCGTAGATGTGCAGAGCGGGGGCACAGATACGCAGTATTTT. It yields the protein CASSVDVQSGGTDTQYF.

The chain carries TRBV3-1 (or the pseudogene TRBV3-2) and TRBJ2-7; D is tentatively TRBD1 or TRBD2 (5 bases each). CDR1 is LGHDT and CDR2 is YNNKEL in the germline V gene (reference sequence). The ends were cut back, 11 bases at V and 5 bases at J, with 13 bases in the middle. This CDR3 has 11 residues. DNA for the CDR3: TGTGCCGAGGGATCCAGGGACGAGCAGTACTTC. Translating it yields CAEGSRDEQYF.

V and J are TRBV20-1 and TRBJ2-7, with D possibly matching TRBD1 (6 bases). The CDR3 sequence is 11 residues long. The V gene lost 5 bases and the J gene lost 6 bases, with 11 bases spanning the gap. In germline, CDR1 is DFQATT, CDR2 SNEGSKA (reference sequence). The CDR3 reads CSAGVGGEQYF. The DNA of the CDR3 is TGCAGTGCTGGAGTAGGGGGCGAGCAGTACTTC.

The chain employs TRBV28 and TRBJ2-4, with a weak D call TRBD1 (6 bases). The CDR3 consists of 16 residues. Trimming stripped 5 bases from V and 2 bases from J, with 16 bases between. Germline V gives CDR1 MDHEN, CDR2 SYDVKM. CDR3 amino acids: CASSAVTGWSKNIQYF. CDR3 DNA sequence: TGTGCCAGCAGTGCGGTAACAGGGTGGTCCAAAAACATTCAGTACTTC. Full variable domain (remainder filled in from reference TRBV28 and TRBJ2-4): DVKVTQSSRYLVKRTGEKVFLECVQDMDHENMFWYRQDPGLGLRLIYFSYDVKMKEKGDIPEGYSVSREKKERFSLILESASTNQTSMYLCASSAVTGWSKNIQYFGAGTRLSVL.

The chain employs TRBV4-1 and TRBJ1-2; TRBD1 matches 8 bases. The trim removed 2 bases at V and 5 bases at J, leaving 10 bases unmatched. Germline V lookup: CDR1 MGHRA, CDR2 YSYEKL. This CDR3 region has 16 residues. The CDR3 DNA reads as TGCGCCAGCAGCCAACCTGGGACAGGATCCAAGTATGGCTACACCTTC. Translation: CASSQPGTGSKYGYTF.

The V and J genes are TRBV3-1 (or the pseudogene TRBV3-2) and TRBJ2-2; 7 nucleotides agree with TRBD1. The germline V gene has CDR1 LGHDT and CDR2 YNNKEL (reference sequence). The CDR3 is made up of 16 amino acids. V trimming: 4 bases; J trimming: 0 bases; junction bases outside the gene matches: 5. In DNA, the CDR3 is TGTGCCAGCAGCCTCCAGACAGGGTCGAACACCGGGGAGCTGTTTTTT. This gives the protein CASSLQTGSNTGELFF.

The chain employs TRBV4-1 and TRBJ1-5, with D unclear. Per the germline V gene, CDR1 is MGHRA and CDR2 is YSYEKL. Deletions cut 0 bases from V and 7 bases from J, with 16 bases between. This CDR3 has 16 amino acids. The CDR3 spells CASSQEAEGTFQPQHF. DNA for the CDR3: TGCGCCAGCAGCCAAGAGGCCGAGGGAACATTCCAGCCCCAGCATTTT.

The chain links TRBV19 to TRBJ1-1, with 7 bases fitting TRBD1. V lost 7 bases and J lost 0; bases outside the gene matches: 2. Per germline, CDR1 LNHDA and CDR2 SQIVND (reference sequence). This CDR3 comprises 13 residues. The CDR3 DNA follows: TGTGCCAGTACCAGGGGGGTGAACACTGAAGCTTTCTTT. It translates to CASTRGVNTEAFF.

This rearrangement joins TRBV6-1 to TRBJ1-4; D remains unclear. Germline V lookup: CDR1 MNHNS, CDR2 SASEGT. Trimming took off 1 base at V and 7 bases at J, with 4 bases between the two ends. This CDR3 region has 12 residues. CDR3 coding DNA: TGTGCCAGCAGTGAAGGGAGTGAAAAACTGTTTTTT. Translation: CASSEGSEKLFF.

The chain employs TRBV19 and TRBJ2-6; D is perhaps TRBD1 (6 bases). Trimming stripped 6 bases from V and 0 bases from J, with 21 bases between. The germline gives CDR1 LNHDA, CDR2 SQIVND (reference sequence). The CDR3 is 19 amino acids. In DNA, the CDR3 is TGTGCCAGTAGACGATACCGGGACACCGAGAGCTCTGGGGCCAACGTCCTGACTTTC. Its protein product is CASRRYRDTESSGANVLTF.

Only one count was recorded for this clone. V gene TRBV5-4 combines with J gene TRBJ2-2, with 11 bases identical to TRBD2. Germline trimming cut 3 bases from V and 4 bases from J; bases unmatched to any gene: 2. Per germline, CDR1 SGHNT and CDR2 YYREEE (reference sequence). The CDR3 spans 15 residues. The CDR3 DNA reads as TGTGCCAGCAGCTCCGGGACTAGCGGCACCGGGGAGCTGTTTTTT. Translation gives CASSSGTSGTGELFF.

The rearrangement links TRBV6-2 or TRBV6-3 to TRBJ1-2, with TRBD1 as a possible D gene (6 bases). The CDR3 runs 13 residues. The germline CDR1 and CDR2 sequences are MNHEY and SVGEGT. Between the trimmed V and J ends, which lost 2 bases and 8 bases, there was a span of 12 bases. The CDR3 bases are TGTGCCAGCAGTTACGAGGGGGGATTCGGCTACACCTTC. It is translated as CASSYEGGFGYTF.

V is TRBV29-1 and J is TRBJ2-2; TRBD1 matches at 10 bases. This CDR3 is built from 15 residues. The germline V gene encodes CDR1 SQVTM and CDR2 ANQGSEA. Trimming took 5 bases from V and 0 from J; bases not matched to a gene: 3. This chain's CDR3 is CSVLGQGANTGELFF. In DNA form, the CDR3 reads TGCAGCGTTCTAGGACAGGGGGCGAACACCGGGGAGCTGTTTTTT.

The table lists this clone with a few counts. The rearrangement uses TRBV5-1 and TRBJ2-1; 7 positions agree with TRBD1. J lost 3 bases, V lost 0 bases, and 3 bases had no gene match. The germline V gene has CDR1 SGHRS and CDR2 YFSETQ. CDR3 length: 15 residues. CDR3 in amino acids: CASSLGQGDYNEQFF. The CDR3 DNA reads as TGCGCCAGCAGCTTGGGACAGGGTGACTACAATGAGCAGTTCTTC.

As for this clone: At the DNA level, this CDR3 is encoded by other sequences in the same sample as well. The chain combines TRBV7-3 with TRBJ1-1; D ambiguous. In germline, CDR1 is SGHTA, CDR2 FQGTGA. The germline V and J ends were trimmed by 2 bases and 0 bases, with 7 bases remaining between them. This CDR3 region has 14 residues. Written as DNA, the CDR3 is TGTGCCAGCAGCTTAGATAGAGTGAACACTGAAGCTTTCTTT. This sequence encodes CASSLDRVNTEAFF.

This clone was seen a handful of times. The chain links TRBV5-8 to TRBJ1-4, with TRBD1 identical over 8 bases. With V trimmed by 0 bases and J by 7 bases, 8 bases remained unmatched. This CDR3 contains 16 residues. Germline lookup yields CDR1 SGHTS and CDR2 YDEGEE. The CDR3 coding sequence is TGTGCCAGCAGCTTGGGCCAGGGGGCGACGCCTGAAAAACTGTTTTTT. Protein sequence: CASSLGQGATPEKLFF. Full variable domain (rest looked up from reference TRBV5-8 and TRBJ1-4): EAGVTQSPTHLIKTRGQQATLRCSPISGHTSVYWYQQALGLGLQFLLWYDEGEERNRGNFPPRFSGRQFPNYSSELNVNALELEDSALYLCASSLGQGATPEKLFFGSGTQLSVL.

V and J are TRBV2 and TRBJ2-5; TRBD1 aligns across 9 bases. There are 16 residues in the CDR3. After removal of 1 base from V and 5 bases from J, the junction contained 8 bases not matched to a gene. Germline CDR1 and CDR2: SNHLY and FYNNEI. Written as DNA, the CDR3 is TGTGCCAGCAGTGAAGAAGCGACAGGGGGATTGGAGACCCAGTACTTC. It translates to CASSEEATGGLETQYF.

This chain joins TRBV7-9 and TRBJ1-3, with TRBD1 identical over 8 bases. CDR3 size: 18 residues. The germline gives CDR1 SEHNR, CDR2 FQNEAQ (reference sequence). V was clipped by 6 bases and J by 0 bases; unmatched bases: 13. The CDR3 DNA reads as TGTGCCAGCAGTCCACGTAGGGGACAGGCGACCTCTGGAAACACCATATATTTT. The encoded protein is CASSPRRGQATSGNTIYF.

The rearrangement uses TRBV7-9 and TRBJ1-4, with D maybe TRBD1 (5 bases). This CDR3 has 13 residues. V lost 2 bases and J lost 7, with 8 bases in between. Per germline, CDR1 SEHNR and CDR2 FQNEAQ (reference sequence). In DNA form, the CDR3 reads TGTGCCAGCAGCTTATCGGGGGGTGAAAAACTGTTTTTT. It specifies CASSLSGGEKLFF.

This clone was counted a few times. The rearrangement uses TRBV15 and TRBJ2-7; 10 bases match TRBD2. The CDR3 is 15 amino acids. V gave up 2 bases and J gave up 5 bases; unmatched junction bases: 6. In germline, CDR1 is LNHNV, CDR2 YYDKDF (reference sequence). The chain's CDR3 is CATSRSRLAGDEQYF. CDR3 bases: TGTGCCACCAGCAGATCTAGACTAGCGGGCGACGAGCAGTACTTC.

The genes are TRBV10-2 and TRBJ2-7; D gene unclear. This CDR3 is built from 11 residues. Germline V gene sequence: CDR1 WSHSY, CDR2 SAAADI. Trimming shortened V by 8 bases and J by 4 bases, and 9 bases separated the two germline ends. The CDR3 is CASAQNYEQYF. The CDR3, as DNA: TGCGCCAGCGCTCAAAATTACGAGCAGTACTTC.

V gene TRBV27 combines with J gene TRBJ2-3; possible D gene TRBD2, 5 bases. The CDR3 length is 13 residues. In germline, CDR1 is MNHEY, CDR2 SMNVEV (reference sequence). The V end lost 2 bases, the J end lost 6 bases, and 9 bases lay between the germline ends. In nucleotides, the CDR3 is TGTGCCAGCAGTTTAGCCGTAGCGGATACGCAGTATTTT. This gives the protein CASSLAVADTQYF.

Here the CDR3 reads CASSEGTGTTDTQYF. CDR3 sequence (DNA): TGTGCCAGCAGTGAAGGGACAGGCACCACAGATACGCAGTATTTT. The genes are TRBV6-1 and TRBJ2-3; 7 nucleotides line up with TRBD1. This CDR3 comprises 15 residues. V was pared by 1 base and J by 2 bases, with 3 bases of the junction left unmatched. CDR1 MNHNS and CDR2 SASEGT come from the germline V gene.

V usage is TRBV19 and J usage is TRBJ1-2; TRBD1 is a possible D gene (5 bases). Germline assignment: CDR1 LNHDA and CDR2 SQIVND (reference sequence). This CDR3 contains 13 residues. V lost 2 bases and J lost 6, with 10 bases in between. CDR3 coding DNA: TGTGCCAGTAGTATAAGATGGGGGAATGGCTACACCTTC. Translating gives CASSIRWGNGYTF.

The V and J genes are TRBV9 and TRBJ2-2; weak D call: TRBD2 (6 bases). The CDR3 contains 16 residues. CDR1 is SGDLS and CDR2 is YYNGEE in the germline V gene. Trimming left V 1 base short and J 6 bases short, with 16 bases between. The CDR3 sequence is CASSVSSWRGSGELFF. The CDR3 DNA reads TGTGCCAGCAGCGTAAGCTCTTGGCGGGGTTCCGGGGAGCTGTTTTTT.

This clone has only a few counts. The chain is built from TRBV10-3 and TRBJ2-1, with 12 bases lining up with TRBD2. The V and J ends lost 6 bases and 3 bases, in that order; junction bases with no gene match: 6. The CDR3 sequence is 16 residues long. Germline-derived CDR1 and CDR2 are ENHRY and SYGVKD. Here the CDR3 reads CAISSPGLAGYNEQFF. CDR3 in DNA: TGTGCCATCAGCTCGCCGGGACTAGCGGGCTACAATGAGCAGTTCTTC.

The chain links TRBV6-2 or TRBV6-3 to TRBJ2-2, with 7 positions matching TRBD1. Trimming took 5 bases from V and 7 from J; bases not matched to a gene: 10. The CDR3 has 15 amino acids. Germline lookup yields CDR1 MNHEY and CDR2 SVGEGT. CDR3 loop: CASSPTGTEVGELFF. The CDR3 region has the DNA TGTGCCAGCAGTCCCACCGGGACAGAGGTCGGGGAGCTGTTTTTT.